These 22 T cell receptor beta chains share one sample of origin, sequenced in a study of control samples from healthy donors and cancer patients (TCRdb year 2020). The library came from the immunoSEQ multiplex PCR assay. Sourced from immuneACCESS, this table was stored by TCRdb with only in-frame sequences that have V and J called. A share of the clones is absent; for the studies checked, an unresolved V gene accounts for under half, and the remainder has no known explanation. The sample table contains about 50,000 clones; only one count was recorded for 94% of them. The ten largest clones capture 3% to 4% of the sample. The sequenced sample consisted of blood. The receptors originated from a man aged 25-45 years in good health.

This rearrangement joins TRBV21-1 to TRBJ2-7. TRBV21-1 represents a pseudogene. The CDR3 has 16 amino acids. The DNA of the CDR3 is TGTGCCAGCAGCAAACGGTCGGAACCCGTCTCCTACGAGCAGTACTTC. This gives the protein CASSKRSEPVSYEQYF.

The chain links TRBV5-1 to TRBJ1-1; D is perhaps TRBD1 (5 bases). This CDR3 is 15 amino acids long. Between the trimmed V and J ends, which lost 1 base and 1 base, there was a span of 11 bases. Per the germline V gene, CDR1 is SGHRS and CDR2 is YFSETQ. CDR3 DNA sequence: TGCGCCAGCAGCTTGACCTCCGGGACGAACACTGAAGCTTTCTTT. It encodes CASSLTSGTNTEAFF.

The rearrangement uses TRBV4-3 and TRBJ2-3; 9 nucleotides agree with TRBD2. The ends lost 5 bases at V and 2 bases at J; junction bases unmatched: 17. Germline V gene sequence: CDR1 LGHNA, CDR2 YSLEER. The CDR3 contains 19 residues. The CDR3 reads CASSEAPLAGDFFTDTQYF. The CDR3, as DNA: TGCGCCAGCAGCGAAGCGCCGTTAGCGGGGGATTTCTTCACAGATACGCAGTATTTT.

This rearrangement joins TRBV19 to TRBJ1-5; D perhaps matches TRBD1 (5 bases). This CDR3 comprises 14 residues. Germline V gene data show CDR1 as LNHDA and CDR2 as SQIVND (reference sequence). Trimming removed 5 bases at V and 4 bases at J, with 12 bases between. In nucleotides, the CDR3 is TGTGCCAGTAGTTGGCGCAGGGTAAATCAGCCCCAGCATTTT. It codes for CASSWRRVNQPQHF. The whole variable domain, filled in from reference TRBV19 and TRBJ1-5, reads DGGITQSPKYLFRKEGQNVTLSCEQNLNHDAMYWYRQDPGQGLRLIYYSQIVNDFQKGDIAEGYSVSREKKESFPLTVTSAQKNPTAFYLCASSWRRVNQPQHFGDGTRLSIL.

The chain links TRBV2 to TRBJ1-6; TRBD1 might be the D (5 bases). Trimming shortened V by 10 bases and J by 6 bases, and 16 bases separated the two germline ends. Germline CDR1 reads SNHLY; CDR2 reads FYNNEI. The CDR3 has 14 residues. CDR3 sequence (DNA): TGTGCCACCCAGAGGGGAGCCGGTAATTCACCCCTCCACTTT. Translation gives CATQRGAGNSPLHF.

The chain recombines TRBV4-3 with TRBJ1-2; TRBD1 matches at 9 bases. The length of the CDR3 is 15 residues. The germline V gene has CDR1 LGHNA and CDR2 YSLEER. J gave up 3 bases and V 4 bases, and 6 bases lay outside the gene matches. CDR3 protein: CASSLRTGADYGYTF. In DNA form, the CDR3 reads TGCGCCAGCAGCCTTCGGACAGGGGCCGACTATGGCTACACCTTC.

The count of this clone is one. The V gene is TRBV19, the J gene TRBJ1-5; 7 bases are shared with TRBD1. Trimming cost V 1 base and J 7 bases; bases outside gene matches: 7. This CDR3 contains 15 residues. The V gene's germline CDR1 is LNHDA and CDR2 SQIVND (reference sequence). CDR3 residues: CASSIARRGRQPQHF. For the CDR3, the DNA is TGTGCCAGTAGTATAGCTCGCAGGGGGAGACAGCCCCAGCATTTT.

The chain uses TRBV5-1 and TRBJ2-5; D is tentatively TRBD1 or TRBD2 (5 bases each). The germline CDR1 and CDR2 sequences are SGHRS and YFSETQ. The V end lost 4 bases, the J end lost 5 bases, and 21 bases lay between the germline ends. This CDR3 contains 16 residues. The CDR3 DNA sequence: TGCGCCAGCAGCCTTTTTGGGGCCATCCCGGGGGAGACCCAGTACTTC. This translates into CASSLFGAIPGETQYF.

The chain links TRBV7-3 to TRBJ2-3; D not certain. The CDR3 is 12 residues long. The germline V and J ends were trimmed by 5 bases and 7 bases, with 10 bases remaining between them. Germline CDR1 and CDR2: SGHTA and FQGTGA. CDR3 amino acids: CASSLRMNTQYF. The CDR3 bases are TGTGCCAGCAGCCTTAGGATGAATACGCAGTATTTT.

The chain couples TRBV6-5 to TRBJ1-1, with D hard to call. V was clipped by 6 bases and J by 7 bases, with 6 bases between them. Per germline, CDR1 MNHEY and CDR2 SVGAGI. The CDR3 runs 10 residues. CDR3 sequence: CASSRIEAFF. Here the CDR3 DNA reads TGTGCCAGCAGCAGGATTGAAGCTTTCTTT.

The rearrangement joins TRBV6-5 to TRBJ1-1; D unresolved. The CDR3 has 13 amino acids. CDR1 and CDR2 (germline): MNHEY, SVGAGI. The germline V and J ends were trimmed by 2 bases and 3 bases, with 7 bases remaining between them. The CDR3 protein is CASSYGVDTEAFF. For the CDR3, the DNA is TGTGCCAGCAGTTACGGGGTGGACACTGAAGCTTTCTTT.

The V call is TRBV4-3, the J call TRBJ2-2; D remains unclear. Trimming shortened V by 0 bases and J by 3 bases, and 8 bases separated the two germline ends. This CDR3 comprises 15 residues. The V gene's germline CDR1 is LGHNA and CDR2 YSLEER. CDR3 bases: TGCGCCAGCAGCCAAGATGCCGACTACACCGGGGAGCTGTTTTTT. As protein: CASSQDADYTGELFF.

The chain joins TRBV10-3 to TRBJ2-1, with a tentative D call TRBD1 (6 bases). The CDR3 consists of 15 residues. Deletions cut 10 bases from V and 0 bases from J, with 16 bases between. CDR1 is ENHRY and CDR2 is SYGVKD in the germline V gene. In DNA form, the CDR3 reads TGTGCCACACGTCCAGGGGAGAGCTCCTACAATGAGCAGTTCTTC. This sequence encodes CATRPGESSYNEQFF.

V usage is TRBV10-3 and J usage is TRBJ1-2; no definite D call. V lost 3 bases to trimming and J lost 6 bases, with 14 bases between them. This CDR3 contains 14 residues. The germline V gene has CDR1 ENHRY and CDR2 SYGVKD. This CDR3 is CAISDSSESNGYTF. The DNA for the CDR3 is TGTGCCATCAGTGATTCCTCAGAGAGCAATGGCTACACCTTC.

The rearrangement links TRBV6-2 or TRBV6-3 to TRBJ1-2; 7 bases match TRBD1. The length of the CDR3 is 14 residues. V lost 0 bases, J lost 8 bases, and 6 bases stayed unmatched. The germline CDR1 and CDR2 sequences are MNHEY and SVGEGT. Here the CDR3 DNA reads TGTGCCAGCAGTTACTCAGGGGGCGCAGGGGGCTACACCTTC. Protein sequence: CASSYSGGAGGYTF.

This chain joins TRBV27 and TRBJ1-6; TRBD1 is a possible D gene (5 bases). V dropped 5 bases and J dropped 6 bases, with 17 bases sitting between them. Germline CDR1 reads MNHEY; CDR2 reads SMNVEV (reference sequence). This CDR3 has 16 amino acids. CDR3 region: CASSPLQSGSNSPLHF. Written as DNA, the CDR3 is TGTGCCAGCAGTCCATTGCAGTCAGGGTCTAATTCACCCCTCCACTTT.

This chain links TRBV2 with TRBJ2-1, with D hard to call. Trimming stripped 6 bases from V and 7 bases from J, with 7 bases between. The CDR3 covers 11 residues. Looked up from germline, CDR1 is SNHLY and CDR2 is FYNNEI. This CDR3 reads CASRYMNEQFF. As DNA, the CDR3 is TGTGCCAGCAGGTACATGAATGAGCAGTTCTTC.

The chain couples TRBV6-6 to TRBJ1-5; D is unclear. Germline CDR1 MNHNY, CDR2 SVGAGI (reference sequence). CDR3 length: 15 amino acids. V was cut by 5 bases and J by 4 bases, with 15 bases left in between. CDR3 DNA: TGTGCCAGCAGTCTACGGACGGGAAAGAATCAGCCCCAGCATTTT. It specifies CASSLRTGKNQPQHF.

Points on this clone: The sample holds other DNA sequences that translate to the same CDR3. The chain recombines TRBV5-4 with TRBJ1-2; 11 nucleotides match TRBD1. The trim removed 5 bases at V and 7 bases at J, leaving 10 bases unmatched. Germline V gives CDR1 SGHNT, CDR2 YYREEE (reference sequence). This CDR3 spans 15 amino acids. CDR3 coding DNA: TGTGCCAGCAGGCCGCCGGGACAGGGGGTGGGTGGCTACACCTTC. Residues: CASRPPGQGVGGYTF.

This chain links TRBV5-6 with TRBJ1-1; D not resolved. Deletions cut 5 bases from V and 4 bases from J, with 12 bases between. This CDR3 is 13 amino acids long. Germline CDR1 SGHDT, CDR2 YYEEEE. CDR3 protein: CASRRGPSTEAFF. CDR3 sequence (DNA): TGTGCCAGCAGGAGAGGACCGAGCACTGAAGCTTTCTTT.

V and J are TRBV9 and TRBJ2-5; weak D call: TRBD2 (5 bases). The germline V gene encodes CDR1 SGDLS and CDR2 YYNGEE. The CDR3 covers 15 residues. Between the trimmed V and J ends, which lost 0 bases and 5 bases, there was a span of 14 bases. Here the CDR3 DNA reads TGTGCCAGCAGCGTAGGGCACCCGGGCGGGGAGACCCAGTACTTC. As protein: CASSVGHPGGETQYF.

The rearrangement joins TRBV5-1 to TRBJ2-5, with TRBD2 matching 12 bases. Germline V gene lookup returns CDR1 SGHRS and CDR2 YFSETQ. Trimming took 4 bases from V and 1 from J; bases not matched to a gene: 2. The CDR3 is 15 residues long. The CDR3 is CASSRTSGAQETQYF. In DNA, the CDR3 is TGCGCCAGCAGCCGGACTAGCGGGGCCCAAGAGACCCAGTACTTC.